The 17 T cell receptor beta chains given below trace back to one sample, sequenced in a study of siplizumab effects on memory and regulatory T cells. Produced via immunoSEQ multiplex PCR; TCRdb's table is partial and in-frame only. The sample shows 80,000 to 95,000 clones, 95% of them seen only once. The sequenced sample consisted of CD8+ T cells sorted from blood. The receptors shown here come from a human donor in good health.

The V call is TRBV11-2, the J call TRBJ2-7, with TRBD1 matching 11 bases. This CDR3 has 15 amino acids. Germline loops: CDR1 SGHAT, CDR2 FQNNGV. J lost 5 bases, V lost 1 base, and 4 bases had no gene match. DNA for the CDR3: TGTGCCAGCAGCTTAGCCGCGGACAGGGGGCACGAGCAGTACTTC. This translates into CASSLAADRGHEQYF.

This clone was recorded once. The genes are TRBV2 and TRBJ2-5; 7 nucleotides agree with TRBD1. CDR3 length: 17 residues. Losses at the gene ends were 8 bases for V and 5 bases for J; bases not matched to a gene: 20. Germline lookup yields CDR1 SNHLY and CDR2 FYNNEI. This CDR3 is CASHTSERKLGGETQYF. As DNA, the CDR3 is TGTGCCAGCCACACCTCAGAGAGGAAACTAGGGGGCGAGACCCAGTACTTC.

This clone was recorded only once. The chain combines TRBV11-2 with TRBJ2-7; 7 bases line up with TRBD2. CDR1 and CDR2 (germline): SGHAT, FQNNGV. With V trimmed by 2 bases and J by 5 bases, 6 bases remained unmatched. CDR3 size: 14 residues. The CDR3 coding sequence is TGTGCCAGCAGCTTAACCCCTAGCGGCCACGAGCAGTACTTC. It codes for CASSLTPSGHEQYF.

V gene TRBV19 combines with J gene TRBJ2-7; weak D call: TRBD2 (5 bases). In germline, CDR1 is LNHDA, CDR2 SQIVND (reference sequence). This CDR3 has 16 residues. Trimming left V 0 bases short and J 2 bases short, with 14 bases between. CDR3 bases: TGTGCCAGTAGTATAGATCGGGGTTCGGGGACCTACGAGCAGTACTTC. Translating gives CASSIDRGSGTYEQYF. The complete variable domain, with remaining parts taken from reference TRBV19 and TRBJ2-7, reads DGGITQSPKYLFRKEGQNVTLSCEQNLNHDAMYWYRQDPGQGLRLIYYSQIVNDFQKGDIAEGYSVSREKKESFPLTVTSAQKNPTAFYLCASSIDRGSGTYEQYFGPGTRLTVT.

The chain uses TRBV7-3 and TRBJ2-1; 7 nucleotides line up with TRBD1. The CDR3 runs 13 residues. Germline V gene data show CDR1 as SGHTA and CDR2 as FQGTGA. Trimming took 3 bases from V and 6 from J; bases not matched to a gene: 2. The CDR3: CASSFPGGNEQFF. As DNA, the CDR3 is TGTGCCAGCAGCTTCCCAGGGGGCAATGAGCAGTTCTTC.

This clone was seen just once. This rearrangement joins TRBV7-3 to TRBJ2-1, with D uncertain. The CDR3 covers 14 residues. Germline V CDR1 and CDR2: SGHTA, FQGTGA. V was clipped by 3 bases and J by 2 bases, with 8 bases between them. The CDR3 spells CASSLGSPYNEQFF. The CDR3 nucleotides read TGTGCCAGCAGCTTGGGCAGCCCCTACAATGAGCAGTTCTTC. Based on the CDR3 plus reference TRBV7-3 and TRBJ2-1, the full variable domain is GAGVSQTPSNKVTEKGKYVELRCDPISGHTALYWYRQSLGQGPEFLIYFQGTGAADDSGLPNDRFFAVRPEGSVSTLKIQRTERGDSAVYLCASSLGSPYNEQFFGPGTRLTVL.

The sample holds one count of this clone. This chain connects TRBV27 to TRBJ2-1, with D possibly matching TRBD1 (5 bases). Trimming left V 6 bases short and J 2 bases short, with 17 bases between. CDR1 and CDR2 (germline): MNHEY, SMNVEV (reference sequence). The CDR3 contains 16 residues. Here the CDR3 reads CASSPTTVEPYNEQFF. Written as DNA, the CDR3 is TGTGCCAGCAGCCCTACGACAGTGGAACCCTACAATGAGCAGTTCTTC.

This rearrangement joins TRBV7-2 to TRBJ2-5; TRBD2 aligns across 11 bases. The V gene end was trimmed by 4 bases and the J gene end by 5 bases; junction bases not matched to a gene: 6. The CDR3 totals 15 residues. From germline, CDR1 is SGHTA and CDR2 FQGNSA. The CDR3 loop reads CASSSLAGELETQYF. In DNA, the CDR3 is TGTGCCAGCAGCTCACTAGCGGGGGAGTTGGAGACCCAGTACTTC. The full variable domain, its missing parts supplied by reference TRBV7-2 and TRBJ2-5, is GAGVSQSPSNKVTEKGKDVELRCDPISGHTALYWYRQSLGQGLEFLIYFQGNSAPDKSGLPSDRFSAERTGGSVSTLTIQRTQQEDSAVYLCASSSLAGELETQYFGPGTRLLVL.

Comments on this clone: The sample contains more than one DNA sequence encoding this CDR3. The CDR3 sequence: CASSVGSGGTYNEQFF. CDR3 nucleotide sequence: TGTGCCAGCAGCGTAGGAAGCGGGGGTACCTACAATGAGCAGTTCTTC. V is TRBV9 and J is TRBJ2-1, with 8 bases that match TRBD2. With 0 bases clipped from V and 2 bases from J, the junction kept 4 bases outside the gene matches. Per germline, CDR1 SGDLS and CDR2 YYNGEE. The CDR3 totals 16 residues.

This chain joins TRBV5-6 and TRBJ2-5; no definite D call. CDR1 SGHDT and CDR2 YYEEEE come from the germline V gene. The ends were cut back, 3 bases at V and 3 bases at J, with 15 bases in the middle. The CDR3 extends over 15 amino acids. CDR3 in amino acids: CASSWGKDGEETQYF. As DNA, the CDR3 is TGTGCCAGCAGCTGGGGTAAGGACGGAGAAGAGACCCAGTACTTC.

The CDR3 region is CASSVGPPEKLFF. DNA for the CDR3: TGTGCCAGCAGCGTAGGACCACCTGAAAAACTGTTTTTT. The chain couples TRBV9 to TRBJ1-4; D is uncertain. Per the germline V gene, CDR1 is SGDLS and CDR2 is YYNGEE. Trimming removed 0 bases at V and 7 bases at J, with 7 bases between. The CDR3 covers 13 residues.

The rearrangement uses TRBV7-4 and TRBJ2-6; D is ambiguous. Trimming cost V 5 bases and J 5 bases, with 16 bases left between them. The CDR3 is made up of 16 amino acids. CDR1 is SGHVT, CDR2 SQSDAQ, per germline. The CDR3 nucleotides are TGTGCCAGCAGCCGCAGCTCACAAAGTCGGGCCAACGTCCTGACTTTC. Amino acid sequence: CASSRSSQSRANVLTF.

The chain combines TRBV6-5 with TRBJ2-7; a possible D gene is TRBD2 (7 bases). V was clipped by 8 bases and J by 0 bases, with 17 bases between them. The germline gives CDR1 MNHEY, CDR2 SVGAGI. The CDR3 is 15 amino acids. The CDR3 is CASRGGAPTSYEQYF. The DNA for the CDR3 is TGTGCCAGCCGAGGGGGGGCGCCGACCTCCTACGAGCAGTACTTC.

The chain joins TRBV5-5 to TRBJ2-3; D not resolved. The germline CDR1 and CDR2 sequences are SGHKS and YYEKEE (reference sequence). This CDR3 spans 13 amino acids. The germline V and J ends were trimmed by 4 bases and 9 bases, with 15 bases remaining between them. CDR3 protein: CASSPLLELTQYF. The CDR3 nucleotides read TGTGCCAGCAGCCCCCTGCTGGAGCTCACGCAGTATTTT. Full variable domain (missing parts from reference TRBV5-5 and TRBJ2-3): DAGVTQSPTHLIKTRGQQVTLRCSPISGHKSVSWYQQVLGQGPQFIFQYYEKEERGRGNFPDRFSARQFPNYSSELNVNALLLGDSALYLCASSPLLELTQYFGPGTRLTVL.

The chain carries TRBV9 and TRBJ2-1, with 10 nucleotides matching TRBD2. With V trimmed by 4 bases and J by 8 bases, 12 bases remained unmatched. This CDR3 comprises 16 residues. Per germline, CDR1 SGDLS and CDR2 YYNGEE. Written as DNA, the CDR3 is TGTGCCAGCAGCTCGAGGGGGCTAGCGGGAGTGCATGAGCAGTTCTTC. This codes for CASSSRGLAGVHEQFF.

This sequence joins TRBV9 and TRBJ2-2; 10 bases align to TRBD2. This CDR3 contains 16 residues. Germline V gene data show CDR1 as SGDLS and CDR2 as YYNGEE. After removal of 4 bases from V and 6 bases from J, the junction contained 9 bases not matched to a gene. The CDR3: CASSHPRTSGSGELFF. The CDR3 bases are TGTGCCAGCAGCCACCCCAGGACTAGCGGATCCGGGGAGCTGTTTTTT.

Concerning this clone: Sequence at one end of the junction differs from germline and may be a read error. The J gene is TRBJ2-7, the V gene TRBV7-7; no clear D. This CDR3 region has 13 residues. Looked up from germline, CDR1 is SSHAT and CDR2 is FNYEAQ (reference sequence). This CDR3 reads CASSLGLSYEQYF. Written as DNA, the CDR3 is TGTGCTAGCAGCTTAGGGCTCTCCTACGAGCAGTACTTC.